Listed below are T cell receptor beta chains from one sample, sequenced in a study of T cell repertoires in cytomegalovirus infection. TCRdb reprocessed the reads with MiXCR, giving one entry per CDR3 protein. The sample contains 750,000 to 950,000 distinct CDR3 sequences, roughly 29% of which appear only once. No antigen has been identified for these receptors. The sequenced sample was cultured CD8+ T cells from PBMCs, obtained from culture after CMV antigen stimulation. Receptors originate from a human donor in good health (CMV status not recorded). Some clones in this sample may be carry-over from other donors' samples. Each CDR3 is given with its conserved first and last residue. The D gene is left open where the match is weak. Size values are once, few and many counts, or a class for expanded clones, and some rows have none.

TRBJ2-1 TRBV12-3/TRBV12-4 - - CASATTYNEQFF TGTGCCTCGGCCACTACCTACAATGAGCAGTTCTTC
TRBJ2-1 TRBV7-6 - TRBD1 CASSLRDRRDNEQFF TGTGCCAGCAGCTTAAGGGACAGGAGGGACAATGAGCAGTTCTTC
TRBJ1-3 TRBV25-1 few TRBD1 CASPGTGGNTIYF TGTGCCAGCCCTGGGACAGGGGGAAACACCATATATTTT
TRBJ1-2 TRBV4-2 many TRBD1 CASSQDRQGLGYTF TGTGCCAGCAGCCAAGACCGACAGGGGCTTGGCTACACCTTC
TRBJ2-5 TRBV5-4 few - CASRTGLEETQYF TGTGCCAGCAGAACAGGACTCGAAGAGACCCAGTACTTC
TRBJ2-2 TRBV7-2 - - CASSLARGEGTGELFF TGTGCCAGCAGCTTAGCCAGGGGCGAGGGCACCGGGGAGCTGTTTTTT
TRBJ2-2 TRBV7-6 many TRBD1 CASSLSPGTGGTGELFF TGTGCCAGCAGCTTAAGCCCGGGGACAGGGGGTACCGGGGAGCTGTTTTTT
TRBJ2-1 TRBV4-1 - TRBD2 CASRMAGGRNEQFF TGCGCCAGCAGAATGGCGGGGGGTAGGAATGAGCAGTTCTTC
TRBJ1-2 TRBV4-1 - - CASSQAKGLSNYGYTF TGCGCCAGCAGCCAAGCTAAAGGGCTTTCTAACTATGGCTACACCTTC
TRBJ1-1 TRBV7-9 few - CASSLGVPWRAEAFF TGTGCCAGCAGCTTAGGCGTCCCCTGGCGGGCTGAAGCTTTCTTT
TRBJ2-5 TRBV6-6 few TRBD2 CASSSGGKETQYF TGTGCCAGCAGCTCGGGGGGGAAAGAGACCCAGTACTTC
TRBJ2-2 TRBV12-3/TRBV12-4 - - CASSFATAANTGELFF TGTGCCAGCAGTTTTGCTACAGCCGCGAACACCGGGGAGCTGTTTTTT
TRBJ2-5 TRBV18 few TRBD1 CASSQTGGASETQYF TGTGCCAGCTCCCAAACAGGGGGCGCGTCGGAGACCCAGTACTTC
TRBJ2-2 TRBV4-2 - TRBD1 CASSNRDRGLNTGELFF TGTGCCAGCAGCAACCGGGACAGGGGTTTGAACACCGGGGAGCTGTTTTTT
TRBJ1-1 TRBV12-3/TRBV12-4 many - CASSLGYQGGEMAFF TGTGCCAGCAGTTTAGGGTATCAGGGAGGTGAGATGGCTTTCTTT
TRBJ2-2 TRBV5-5 - - CASSLTAGGELFF TGTGCCAGCAGTTTAACAGCCGGCGGGGAGCTGTTTTTT
TRBJ1-1 TRBV5-1 - - CASSLVAGRNTEAFF TGCGCCAGCAGCTTGGTGGCAGGGAGGAACACTGAAGCTTTCTTT
TRBJ1-2 TRBV28 many TRBD1 CASSGQGLYGYTF TGTGCCAGCTCGGGACAGGGCCTCTATGGCTACACCTTC
TRBJ2-5 TRBV7-9 few TRBD1 CASSFGTGVQETQYF TGTGCCAGCAGCTTTGGGACAGGGGTTCAAGAGACCCAGTACTTC
TRBJ1-2 TRBV13 - - CASSLGRGPPSDGYTF TGTGCCAGCAGCTTAGGAAGGGGACCTCCCTCGGATGGCTACACCTTC
TRBJ1-6 TRBV7-2 few - CASSMTRGRPLHF TGTGCCAGCAGCATGACCCGGGGCCGTCCCCTCCACTTT
TRBJ1-4 TRBV5-5 - - CASSAGMGEKLFF TGTGCCAGCAGCGCCGGGATGGGTGAAAAACTGTTTTTT